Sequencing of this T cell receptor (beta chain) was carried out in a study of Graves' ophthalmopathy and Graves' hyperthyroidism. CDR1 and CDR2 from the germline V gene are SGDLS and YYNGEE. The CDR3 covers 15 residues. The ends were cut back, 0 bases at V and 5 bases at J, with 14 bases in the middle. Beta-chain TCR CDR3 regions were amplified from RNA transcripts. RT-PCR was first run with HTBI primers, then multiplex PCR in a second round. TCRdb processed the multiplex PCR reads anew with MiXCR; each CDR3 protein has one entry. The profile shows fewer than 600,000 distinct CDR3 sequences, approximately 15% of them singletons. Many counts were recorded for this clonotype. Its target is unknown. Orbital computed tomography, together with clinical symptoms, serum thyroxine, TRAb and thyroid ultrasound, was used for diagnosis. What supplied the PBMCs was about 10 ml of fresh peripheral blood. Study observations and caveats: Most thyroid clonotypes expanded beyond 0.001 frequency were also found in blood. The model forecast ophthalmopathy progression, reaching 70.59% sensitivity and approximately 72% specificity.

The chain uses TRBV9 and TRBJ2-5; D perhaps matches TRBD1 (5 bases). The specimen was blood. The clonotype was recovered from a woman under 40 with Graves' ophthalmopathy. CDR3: CASSVEGSRAETQYF. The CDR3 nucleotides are TGTGCCAGCAGCGTAGAGGGGTCTAGGGCCGAGACCCAGTACTTC. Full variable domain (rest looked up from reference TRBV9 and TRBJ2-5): DSGVTQTPKHLITATGQRVTLRCSPRSGDLSVYWYQQSLDQGLQFLIQYYNGEERAKGNILERFSAQQFPDLHSELNLSSLELGDSALYFCASSVEGSRAETQYFGPGTRLLVL.